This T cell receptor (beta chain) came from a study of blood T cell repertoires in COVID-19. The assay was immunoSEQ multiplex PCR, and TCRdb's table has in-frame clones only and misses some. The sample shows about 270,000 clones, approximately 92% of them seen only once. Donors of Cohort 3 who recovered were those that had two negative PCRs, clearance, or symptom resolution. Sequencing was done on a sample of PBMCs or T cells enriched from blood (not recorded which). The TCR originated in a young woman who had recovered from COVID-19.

The CDR3 here is CASSQDFGDNQPQHF. The CDR3 nucleotides read TGTGCCAGCAGCCAAGATTTTGGAGATAATCAGCCCCAGCATTTT. The chain joins TRBV4-2 to TRBJ1-5, with unresolved D. The CDR3 has 15 residues. From germline, CDR1 is LGHNA and CDR2 YNFKEQ. V gave up 0 bases and J gave up 4 bases, with 10 bases separating them.